Listed here is a single T cell receptor beta chain. The antigen remains undetermined. These data are taken from a study of response to subunit inactivated influenza vaccine. Overall study findings and caveats: The authors put forward the suggestion that each seasonal influenza vaccination may bring in only a limited number of new T cells.

TCRdb reprocessed the RT-PCR reads with MiXCR, giving one entry per CDR3 protein. Of just over 300,000 distinct CDR3 sequences in the sample, roughly 22% were seen once. The sample consisted of PBMCs from blood, taken less than 22 months after vaccination. This TCR was sampled from a man aged 50 to 75 who received an inactivated influenza vaccine.

CDR3 protein: CASSSTGQHYEQYF. Written as DNA, the CDR3 is TGTGCCAGCAGCTCGACAGGACAGCACTACGAGCAGTACTTC. The chain carries TRBV12-3 or TRBV12-4 and TRBJ2-7, with D maybe TRBD1 (6 bases). V was trimmed by 6 bases and J by 3 bases, leaving 15 bases between them. The CDR3 totals 14 residues.